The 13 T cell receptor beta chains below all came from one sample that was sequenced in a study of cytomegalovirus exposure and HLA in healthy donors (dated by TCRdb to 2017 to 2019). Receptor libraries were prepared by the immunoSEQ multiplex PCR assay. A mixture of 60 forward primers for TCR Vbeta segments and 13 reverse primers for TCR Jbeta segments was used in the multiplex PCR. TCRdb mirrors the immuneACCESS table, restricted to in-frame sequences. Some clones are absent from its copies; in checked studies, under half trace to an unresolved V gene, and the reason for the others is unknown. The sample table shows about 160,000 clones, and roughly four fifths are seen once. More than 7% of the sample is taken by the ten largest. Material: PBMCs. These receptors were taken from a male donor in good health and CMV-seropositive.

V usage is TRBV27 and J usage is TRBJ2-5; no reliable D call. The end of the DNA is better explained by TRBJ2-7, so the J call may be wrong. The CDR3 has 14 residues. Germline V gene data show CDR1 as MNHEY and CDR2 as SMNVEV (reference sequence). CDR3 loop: CASSFTESSYEQYF. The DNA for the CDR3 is TGTGCCAGCAGTTTTACCGAGAGCTCCTACGAGCAGTACTTC.

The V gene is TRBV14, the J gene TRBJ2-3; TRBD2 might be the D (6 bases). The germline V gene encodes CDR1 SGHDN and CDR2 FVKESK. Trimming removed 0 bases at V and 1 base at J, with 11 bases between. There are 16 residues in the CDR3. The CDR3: CASSQDGGVGTDTQYF. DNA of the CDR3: TGTGCCAGCAGCCAAGATGGAGGGGTGGGCACAGATACGCAGTATTTT.

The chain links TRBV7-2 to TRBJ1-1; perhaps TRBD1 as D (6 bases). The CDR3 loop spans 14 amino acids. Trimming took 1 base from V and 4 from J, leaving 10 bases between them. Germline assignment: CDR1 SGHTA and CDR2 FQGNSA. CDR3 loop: CASSLENRATEAFF. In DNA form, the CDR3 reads TGTGCCAGCAGCTTAGAGAACAGGGCCACTGAAGCTTTCTTT. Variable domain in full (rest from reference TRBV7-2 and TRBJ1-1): GAGVSQSPSNKVTEKGKDVELRCDPISGHTALYWYRQSLGQGLEFLIYFQGNSAPDKSGLPSDRFSAERTGGSVSTLTIQRTQQEDSAVYLCASSLENRATEAFFGQGTRLTVV.

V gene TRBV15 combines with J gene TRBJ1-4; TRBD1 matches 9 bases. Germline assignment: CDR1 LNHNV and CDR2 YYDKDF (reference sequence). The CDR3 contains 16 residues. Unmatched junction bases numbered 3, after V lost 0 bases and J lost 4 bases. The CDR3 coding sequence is TGTGCCACCAGCAGAGATCGGGGACAGGGTAATGAAAAACTGTTTTTT. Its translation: CATSRDRGQGNEKLFF.

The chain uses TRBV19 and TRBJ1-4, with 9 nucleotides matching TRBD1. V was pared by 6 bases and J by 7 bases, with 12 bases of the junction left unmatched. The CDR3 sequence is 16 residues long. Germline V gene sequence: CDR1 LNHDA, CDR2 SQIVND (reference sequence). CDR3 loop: CASRATGGSLGEKLFF. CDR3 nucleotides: TGTGCCAGTAGGGCCACAGGGGGCTCGCTTGGTGAAAAACTGTTTTTT.

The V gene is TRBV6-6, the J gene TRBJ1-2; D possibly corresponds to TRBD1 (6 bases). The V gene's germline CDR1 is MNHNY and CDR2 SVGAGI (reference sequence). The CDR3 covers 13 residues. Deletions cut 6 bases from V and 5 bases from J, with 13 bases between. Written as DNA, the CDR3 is TGTGCCAGCAGCCCCGACAGGAAGTATGGCTACACCTTC. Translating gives CASSPDRKYGYTF.

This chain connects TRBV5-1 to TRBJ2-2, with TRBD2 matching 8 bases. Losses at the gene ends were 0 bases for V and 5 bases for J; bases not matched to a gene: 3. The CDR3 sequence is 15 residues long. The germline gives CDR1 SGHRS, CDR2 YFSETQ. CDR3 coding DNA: TGCGCCAGCAGCTTGGGGGCTAGCGGGACCGGGGAGCTGTTTTTT. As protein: CASSLGASGTGELFF.

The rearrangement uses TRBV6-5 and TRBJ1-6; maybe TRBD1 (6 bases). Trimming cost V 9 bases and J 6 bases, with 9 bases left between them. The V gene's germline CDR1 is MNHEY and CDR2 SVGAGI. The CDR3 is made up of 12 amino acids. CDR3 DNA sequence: TGTGCCAGTTCCAGGGGTAATTCACCCCTCCACTTT. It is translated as CASSRGNSPLHF.

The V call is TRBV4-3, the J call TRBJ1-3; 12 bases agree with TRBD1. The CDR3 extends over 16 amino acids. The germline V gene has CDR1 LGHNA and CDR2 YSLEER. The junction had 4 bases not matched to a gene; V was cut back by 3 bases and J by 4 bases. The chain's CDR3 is CASSHAGTGGGNTIYF. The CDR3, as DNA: TGCGCCAGCAGCCACGCAGGGACAGGGGGCGGAAACACCATATATTTT.

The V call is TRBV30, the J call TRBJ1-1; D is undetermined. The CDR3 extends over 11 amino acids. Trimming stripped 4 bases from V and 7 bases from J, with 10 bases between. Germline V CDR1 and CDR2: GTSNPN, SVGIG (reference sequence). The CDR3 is CAWTKTSEAFF. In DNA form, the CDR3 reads TGTGCCTGGACCAAGACAAGTGAAGCTTTCTTT. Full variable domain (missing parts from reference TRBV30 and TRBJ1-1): SQTIHQWPATLVQPVGSPLSLECTVEGTSNPNLYWYRQAAGRGLQLLFYSVGIGQISSEVPQNLSASRPQDRQFILSSKKLLLSDSGFYLCAWTKTSEAFFGQGTRLTVV.

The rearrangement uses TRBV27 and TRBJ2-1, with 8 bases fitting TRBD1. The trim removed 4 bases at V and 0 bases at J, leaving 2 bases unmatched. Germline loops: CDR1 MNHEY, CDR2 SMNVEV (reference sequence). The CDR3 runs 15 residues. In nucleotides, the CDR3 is TGTGCCAGCAGTTCGGGGACAGGCTCCTACAATGAGCAGTTCTTC. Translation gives CASSSGTGSYNEQFF.

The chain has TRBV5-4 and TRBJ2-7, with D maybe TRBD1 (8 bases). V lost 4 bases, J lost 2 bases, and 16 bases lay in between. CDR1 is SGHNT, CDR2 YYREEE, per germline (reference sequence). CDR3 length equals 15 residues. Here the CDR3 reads CASSQGGTGTYEQYF. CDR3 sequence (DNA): TGTGCCAGCAGCCAGGGAGGGACAGGTACCTACGAGCAGTACTTC.

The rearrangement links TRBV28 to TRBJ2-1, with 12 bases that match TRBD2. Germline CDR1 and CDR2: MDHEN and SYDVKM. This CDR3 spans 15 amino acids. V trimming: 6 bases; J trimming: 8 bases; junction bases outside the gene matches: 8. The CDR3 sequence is CASRLAGGLGYEQFF. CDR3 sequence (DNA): TGTGCCAGCAGACTAGCGGGAGGTTTAGGGTATGAGCAGTTCTTC. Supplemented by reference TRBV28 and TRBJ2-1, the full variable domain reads DVKVTQSSRYLVKRTGEKVFLECVQDMDHENMFWYRQDPGLGLRLIYFSYDVKMKEKGDIPEGYSVSREKKERFSLILESASTNQTSMYLCASRLAGGLGYEQFFGPGTRLTVL.